Below are 22 T cell receptor beta chains sequenced from a single sample in a study of shared clonotypes between healthy human individuals. Measured with immunoSEQ multiplex PCR; TCRdb has only the in-frame clones, and not every one. The sample holds approximately 1,000,000 clones, 77% seen once. Sequencing was carried out using memory CD4+ T cells from PBMCs. As to subset: CD45RA-negative fraction. All receptors come from a man younger than 35 in good health. Some clones in this sample may be carry-over from other donors' samples.

The chain couples TRBV5-5 to TRBJ1-2; D possibly corresponds to TRBD1 (6 bases). Trimming shortened V by 4 bases and J by 4 bases, and 20 bases separated the two germline ends. The CDR3 is 16 amino acids. Germline V lookup: CDR1 SGHKS, CDR2 YYEKEE (reference sequence). The CDR3 loop is CASSPDSRRVLYGYTF. The CDR3 coding sequence is TGTGCCAGCAGCCCGGACAGCCGTAGGGTTCTCTATGGCTACACCTTC. Full variable domain (rest looked up from reference TRBV5-5 and TRBJ1-2): DAGVTQSPTHLIKTRGQQVTLRCSPISGHKSVSWYQQVLGQGPQFIFQYYEKEERGRGNFPDRFSARQFPNYSSELNVNALLLGDSALYLCASSPDSRRVLYGYTFGSGTRLTVV.

The rearrangement joins TRBV5-1 to TRBJ2-2, with 9 nucleotides matching TRBD2. In germline, CDR1 is SGHRS, CDR2 YFSETQ. Trimming took 4 bases from V and 0 from J; bases not matched to a gene: 4. The CDR3 totals 16 residues. CDR3 loop: CASSDRLAANTGELFF. DNA of the CDR3: TGCGCCAGCAGCGATAGACTAGCGGCGAACACCGGGGAGCTGTTTTTT.

As for this clone: The same CDR3 also results from other DNA sequences found in this sample. The chain employs TRBV5-1 and TRBJ2-2; maybe TRBD2 (5 bases). CDR1 is SGHRS and CDR2 is YFSETQ in the germline V gene. CDR3 length: 14 amino acids. Trimming took 0 bases from V and 5 from J, leaving 8 bases between them. The chain's CDR3 is CASSLDGETGELFF. The CDR3 DNA sequence: TGCGCCAGCAGCTTGGACGGGGAAACCGGGGAGCTGTTTTTT.

V and J are TRBV5-1 and TRBJ2-1; D unresolved. V was trimmed by 4 bases and J by 3 bases, leaving 8 bases between them. There are 13 residues in the CDR3. The germline V gene has CDR1 SGHRS and CDR2 YFSETQ. In DNA form, the CDR3 reads TGCGCCAGCAGCCCGGAAGGCTACAATGAGCAGTTCTTC. It specifies CASSPEGYNEQFF.

The rearrangement joins TRBV5-4 to TRBJ2-7; TRBD2 matches 8 bases. The CDR3 covers 14 residues. The V segment lost 1 base and the J segment 3 bases; nucleotides outside the gene matches: 3. Looked up from germline, CDR1 is SGHNT and CDR2 is YYREEE (reference sequence). This CDR3 reads CASSLSGTSYEQYF. The CDR3 DNA sequence: TGTGCCAGCAGCTTGTCTGGGACTAGCTACGAGCAGTACTTC. The full variable domain, completed using reference TRBV5-4 and TRBJ2-7, is ETGVTQSPTHLIKTRGQQVTLRCSSQSGHNTVSWYQQALGQGPQFIFQYYREEENGRGNFPPRFSGLQFPNYSSELNVNALELDDSALYLCASSLSGTSYEQYFGPGTRLTVT.

The rearrangement links TRBV7-2 to TRBJ2-1; D gene uncertain. The CDR3 is made up of 13 amino acids. V dropped 2 bases and J dropped 8 bases, with 10 bases sitting between them. The germline gives CDR1 SGHTA, CDR2 FQGNSA. The CDR3 DNA is TGTGCCAGCAGCTTATTTGGGTGGGATGAGCAGTTCTTC. Translating it yields CASSLFGWDEQFF. Full variable domain (remainder filled in from reference TRBV7-2 and TRBJ2-1): GAGVSQSPSNKVTEKGKDVELRCDPISGHTALYWYRQSLGQGLEFLIYFQGNSAPDKSGLPSDRFSAERTGGSVSTLTIQRTQQEDSAVYLCASSLFGWDEQFFGPGTRLTVL.

The CDR3 is CATNRGGSSSYEQYF. The CDR3 bases are TGTGCTACGAACCGGGGCGGGAGTAGCTCCTACGAGCAGTACTTC. The chain couples TRBV7-2 to TRBJ2-7; 7 nucleotides match TRBD2. This CDR3 has 15 residues. The V gene's germline CDR1 is SGHTA and CDR2 FQGNSA.

V gene TRBV7-6 combines with J gene TRBJ2-7; 8 nucleotides agree with TRBD2. The CDR3 covers 12 residues. Germline V gene sequence: CDR1 SGHVS, CDR2 FNYEAQ. V lost 7 bases, J lost 5 bases, and 4 bases stayed unmatched. CDR3 amino acids: CASTPGGNEQYF. CDR3 nucleotides: TGTGCCAGCACCCCGGGGGGGAACGAGCAGTACTTC.

The V gene is TRBV5-1, the J gene TRBJ2-3, with 9 nucleotides matching TRBD2. In germline, CDR1 is SGHRS, CDR2 YFSETQ. The junction had 7 bases not matched to a gene; V was cut back by 0 bases and J by 5 bases. The CDR3 totals 16 residues. CDR3: CASSLGAGGPGDTQYF. The CDR3 bases are TGCGCCAGCAGCTTGGGGGCGGGAGGGCCAGGAGATACGCAGTATTTT.

The V gene is TRBV2, the J gene TRBJ2-7; possibly TRBD1 or TRBD2 for D (5 bases each). The V gene lost 7 bases and the J gene lost 6 bases, with 16 bases spanning the gap. Germline loops: CDR1 SNHLY, CDR2 FYNNEI. This CDR3 comprises 13 residues. This CDR3 is CASKVGLAFEQYF. The CDR3 DNA sequence: TGTGCCAGCAAGGTGGGGCTAGCCTTCGAGCAGTACTTC.

This clone was recorded once. The CDR3 bases are TGTGCCAGCAGAGAGGGCCGTCGGGGGTTGCAGCCATACAATGAGCAGTTCTTC. Protein: CASREGRRGLQPYNEQFF. This sequence joins TRBV11-2 and TRBJ2-1, with D possibly being TRBD2 (6 bases). CDR1 and CDR2 from the germline V gene are SGHAT and FQNNGV. CDR3 length: 18 residues. V lost 6 bases to trimming and J lost 4 bases, with 25 bases between them.

The chain uses TRBV5-1 and TRBJ1-1, with D tentatively TRBD1 (6 bases). Trimming took off 4 bases at V and 7 bases at J, with 17 bases between the two ends. Germline V CDR1 and CDR2: SGHRS, YFSETQ. This CDR3 comprises 14 residues. CDR3 nucleotides: TGCGCCAGCAGCAGATCCGGGGGGCAGGATGAAGCTTTCTTT. This encodes CASSRSGGQDEAFF.

The chain carries TRBV10-3 and TRBJ1-2; D is unclear. Trimming left V 0 bases short and J 4 bases short, with 15 bases between. Germline loops: CDR1 ENHRY, CDR2 SYGVKD. The CDR3 runs 16 residues. In DNA, the CDR3 is TGTGCCATCAGTGAGTCGCCGAGGGATCGCGGCTATGGCTACACCTTC. It specifies CAISESPRDRGYGYTF.

Comments on this clone: The same CDR3 also results from other DNA sequences found in this sample. The chain carries TRBV9 and TRBJ2-2; D is unresolved. The CDR3 consists of 15 residues. The V gene's germline CDR1 is SGDLS and CDR2 YYNGEE. V dropped 0 bases and J dropped 0 bases, with 6 bases sitting between them. CDR3 protein: CASSVGLANTGELFF. DNA for the CDR3: TGTGCCAGCAGCGTAGGACTCGCGAACACCGGGGAGCTGTTTTTT. The whole variable domain, remainder taken from reference TRBV9 and TRBJ2-2, is DSGVTQTPKHLITATGQRVTLRCSPRSGDLSVYWYQQSLDQGLQFLIQYYNGEERAKGNILERFSAQQFPDLHSELNLSSLELGDSALYFCASSVGLANTGELFFGEGSRLTVL.

For this clone: The same CDR3 can be traced to other DNA sequences in this sample. This sequence joins TRBV9 and TRBJ2-7; D could derive from TRBD1 or TRBD2 (5 bases each). V lost 0 bases and J lost 0, with 7 bases in between. This CDR3 is 14 amino acids long. Germline V CDR1 and CDR2: SGDLS, YYNGEE. For the CDR3, the DNA is TGTGCCAGCAGCGTAGGGGGGTCCTCCTACGAGCAGTACTTC. Amino acids: CASSVGGSSYEQYF.

This rearrangement joins TRBV5-1 to TRBJ1-4; D gene uncertain. Trimming took 0 bases from V and 8 from J, leaving 17 bases between them. This CDR3 has 16 amino acids. CDR1 and CDR2 (germline): SGHRS, YFSETQ. The CDR3 protein is CASSLGLMRVEEKLFF. In DNA form, the CDR3 reads TGCGCCAGCAGCTTGGGACTGATGCGAGTGGAGGAAAAACTGTTTTTT.

This clone has just a few counts. The rearrangement links TRBV10-3 to TRBJ2-7; the D gene could be TRBD1 or TRBD2 (5 bases each). With 10 bases removed from V and 7 bases from J, the gap between germline ends came to 17 bases. Germline V lookup: CDR1 ENHRY, CDR2 SYGVKD. The CDR3 length is 12 residues. The CDR3 protein is CASRDGDGEQYF. DNA of the CDR3: TGTGCCAGCCGGGACGGGGATGGGGAGCAGTACTTC.

The CDR3 DNA reads TGCAGCGTTAAACAGGGGGCTGGGCCCGGGGAGCTGTTTTTT. Translating gives CSVKQGAGPGELFF. This rearrangement joins TRBV29-1 to TRBJ2-2, with TRBD1 identical over 9 bases. The CDR3 consists of 14 residues. Trimming took 5 bases from V and 6 from J; bases not matched to a gene: 7. Germline CDR1 reads SQVTM; CDR2 reads ANQGSEA.

This chain links TRBV18 with TRBJ2-1, with 7 bases aligning to TRBD2. Germline values: CDR1 KGHSH, CDR2 LQKENI. The length of the CDR3 is 12 residues. J was trimmed by 8 bases and V by 6 bases; bases with no gene match: 4. The CDR3 region has the DNA TGTGCCAGCTCCCGTACTAGCGATGAGCAGTTCTTC. Protein sequence: CASSRTSDEQFF.

The rearrangement joins TRBV30 to TRBJ2-3; TRBD1 might be the D (5 bases). Trimming pared 2 bases from V and 4 bases from J, leaving 7 bases between. The CDR3 has 12 residues. CDR1 GTSNPN and CDR2 SVGIG come from the germline V gene (reference sequence). The CDR3 region is CAWSSQADTQYF. For the CDR3, the DNA is TGTGCCTGGAGTTCACAGGCAGATACGCAGTATTTT. Full variable domain (rest looked up from reference TRBV30 and TRBJ2-3): SQTIHQWPATLVQPVGSPLSLECTVEGTSNPNLYWYRQAAGRGLQLLFYSVGIGQISSEVPQNLSASRPQDRQFILSSKKLLLSDSGFYLCAWSSQADTQYFGPGTRLTVL.

V gene TRBV29-1 combines with J gene TRBJ1-1; D might be TRBD1 (6 bases). CDR1 SQVTM and CDR2 ANQGSEA come from the germline V gene. V was shortened by 4 bases and J by 4 bases, with 10 bases between the two germline ends. This CDR3 is built from 12 residues. The CDR3 region is CSVGLGGTEAFF. The CDR3 DNA sequence: TGCAGCGTTGGTTTAGGGGGCACTGAAGCTTTCTTT.

V and J are TRBV18 and TRBJ2-6; D ambiguous. The CDR3 is 15 amino acids. Between the trimmed V and J ends, which lost 2 bases and 4 bases, there was a span of 9 bases. Germline V CDR1 and CDR2: KGHSH, LQKENI. Here the CDR3 reads CASSPSHSGANVLTF. Here the CDR3 DNA reads TGTGCCAGCTCACCAAGCCATTCCGGGGCCAACGTCCTGACTTTC. The full variable domain, its missing parts supplied by reference TRBV18 and TRBJ2-6, is NAGVMQNPRHLVRRRGQEARLRCSPMKGHSHVYWYRQLPEEGLKFMVYLQKENIIDESGMPKERFSAEFPKEGPSILRIQQVVRGDSAAYFCASSPSHSGANVLTFGAGSRLTVL.